Below, 30 T cell receptor beta chains from the same sample are listed, as sequenced in a study of T cell responses to AZD1222 COVID-19 vaccine. TCRdb keeps only in-frame clones here, not all; method: immunoSEQ multiplex PCR. This sample yields around 120,000 clones, of which about 92% are seen a single time; around 5% belongs to the top ten. This specimen consisted of peripheral blood, obtained 28 days after the second AZD1222 dose. These receptors all stem from an adult who received the AZD1222 COVID-19 vaccine.

The chain links TRBV27 to TRBJ2-1, with 14 bases matching TRBD2. Trimming took 4 bases from V and 8 from J; bases not matched to a gene: 4. The length of the CDR3 is 15 residues. Looked up from germline, CDR1 is MNHEY and CDR2 is SMNVEV (reference sequence). This chain's CDR3 is CASSSGLAGVDEQFF. The CDR3 nucleotides read TGTGCCAGCAGTTCGGGACTAGCGGGAGTGGATGAGCAGTTCTTC.

The chain combines TRBV24-1 with TRBJ2-3; D call uncertain. Germline CDR1 and CDR2: KGHDR and SFDVKD. This CDR3 contains 13 residues. Trimming took 3 bases from V and 5 from J, leaving 8 bases between them. Here the CDR3 reads CATSDPLRDTQYF. The CDR3 DNA reads TGTGCCACCAGTGATCCTTTGAGAGATACGCAGTATTTT.

The J gene is TRBJ2-5, the V gene TRBV27, with no clear D. Germline V lookup: CDR1 MNHEY, CDR2 SMNVEV (reference sequence). The CDR3 runs to 14 residues. V lost 2 bases and J lost 2, with 9 bases in between. This CDR3 is CASSLVGLQETQYF. CDR3 coding DNA: TGTGCCAGCAGTTTAGTGGGTTTACAAGAGACCCAGTACTTC.

This chain joins TRBV6-5 and TRBJ2-7; D not certain. The CDR3 has 14 residues. With 5 bases removed from V and 3 bases from J, the gap between germline ends came to 14 bases. Germline values: CDR1 MNHEY, CDR2 SVGAGI. CDR3 sequence: CASSPWAPLYEQYF. CDR3 in DNA: TGTGCCAGCAGTCCCTGGGCCCCCCTCTACGAGCAGTACTTC.

V is TRBV5-6 and J is TRBJ1-3; 7 bases map to TRBD1. J lost 3 bases, V lost 4 bases, and 7 bases had no gene match. This CDR3 has 15 amino acids. The germline CDR1 and CDR2 sequences are SGHDT and YYEEEE. The CDR3 DNA reads TGTGCCAGCAGCGCCGTCGGACAGGATGGAAACACCATATATTTT. Its translation: CASSAVGQDGNTIYF.

DNA of the CDR3: TGTGCCAGTAGTATAGGAACAGGGGGCGATTCACCCCTCCACTTT. It specifies CASSIGTGGDSPLHF. The chain carries TRBV19 and TRBJ1-6, with 9 bases matching TRBD1. J gave up 8 bases and V 1 base, and 3 bases lay outside the gene matches. Germline V gene lookup returns CDR1 LNHDA and CDR2 SQIVND (reference sequence). There are 15 residues in the CDR3.

As to this clone: Other DNA sequences within the sample encode an identical CDR3. The chain couples TRBV18 to TRBJ2-7, with no clear D. Trimming took 0 bases from V and 1 from J, leaving 4 bases between them. CDR1 is KGHSH, CDR2 LQKENI, per germline. The CDR3 is 13 residues long. CDR3 DNA: TGTGCCAGCTCACCACCCGATTCCTACGAGCAGTACTTC. This encodes CASSPPDSYEQYF.

CDR3 bases: TGTGCCAGCAGCTCAGATGGAGGAAGTCTCGGCAATGAGCAGTTCTTC. Protein product: CASSSDGGSLGNEQFF. V and J are TRBV7-2 and TRBJ2-1, with TRBD2 as a possible D gene (5 bases). This CDR3 has 16 amino acids. The V end lost 4 bases, the J end lost 6 bases, and 19 bases lay between the germline ends. CDR1 is SGHTA, CDR2 FQGNSA, per germline.

This clone was seen only once. V is TRBV7-7 and J is TRBJ1-1; D unresolved. The CDR3 has 13 residues. Germline V gene data show CDR1 as SSHAT and CDR2 as FNYEAQ (reference sequence). V was shortened by 4 bases and J by 0 bases, with 6 bases between the two germline ends. CDR3: CASSSTLNTEAFF. In nucleotides, the CDR3 is TGTGCCAGCAGCTCGACACTGAACACTGAAGCTTTCTTT.

The J gene is TRBJ2-3, the V gene TRBV10-2; 14 positions agree with TRBD2. V gave up 3 bases and J gave up 1 base; unmatched junction bases: 6. CDR3 length: 18 amino acids. From germline, CDR1 is WSHSY and CDR2 SAAADI. The CDR3 DNA follows: TGCGCCAGCAGTGAAGGGACTAGCGGGAGATACCGCACAGATACGCAGTATTTT. Its protein product is CASSEGTSGRYRTDTQYF.

The chain employs TRBV6-5 and TRBJ2-1, with 8 bases fitting TRBD2. V shed 2 bases and J 7 bases; nucleotides not matched to a gene: 7. The germline gives CDR1 MNHEY, CDR2 SVGAGI. CDR3 length equals 15 residues. The CDR3 spells CASSYASSGWNEQFF. CDR3 DNA: TGTGCCAGCAGTTACGCGTCTAGCGGGTGGAATGAGCAGTTCTTC.

The chain joins TRBV9 to TRBJ1-2, with D uncertain. Trimming removed 3 bases at V and 6 bases at J, with 12 bases between. Per germline, CDR1 SGDLS and CDR2 YYNGEE. CDR3 size: 13 residues. In DNA, the CDR3 is TGTGCCAGCAGCGGATTTATACACGATGGCTACACCTTC. This codes for CASSGFIHDGYTF. The full variable domain, completed using reference TRBV9 and TRBJ1-2, is DSGVTQTPKHLITATGQRVTLRCSPRSGDLSVYWYQQSLDQGLQFLIQYYNGEERAKGNILERFSAQQFPDLHSELNLSSLELGDSALYFCASSGFIHDGYTFGSGTRLTVV.

The chain carries TRBV5-8 and TRBJ1-3; D not resolved. With 5 bases removed from V and 0 bases from J, the gap between germline ends came to 3 bases. This CDR3 is 12 amino acids long. Germline values: CDR1 SGHTS, CDR2 YDEGEE. DNA for the CDR3: TGTGCCAGCAGAAACTCTGGAAACACCATATATTTT. It specifies CASRNSGNTIYF.

This clone was counted a single time. The chain recombines TRBV28 with TRBJ1-5, with TRBD1 matching over 7 bases. The germline gives CDR1 MDHEN, CDR2 SYDVKM. Unmatched junction bases numbered 12, after V lost 6 bases and J lost 4 bases. The CDR3 consists of 16 residues. CDR3 in amino acids: CASSQLSGGVNQPQHF. The CDR3 region has the DNA TGTGCCAGCAGCCAATTATCAGGGGGGGTAAATCAGCCCCAGCATTTT.

V and J are TRBV7-9 and TRBJ2-4; D is unresolved. CDR1 SEHNR and CDR2 FQNEAQ come from the germline V gene (reference sequence). The CDR3 extends over 18 amino acids. Trimming stripped 5 bases from V and 0 bases from J, with 20 bases between. CDR3 sequence: CASSQSDEKKLAKNIQYF. The CDR3 DNA follows: TGTGCCAGCAGCCAATCTGATGAGAAAAAACTAGCCAAAAACATTCAGTACTTC.

The chain recombines TRBV6-4 with TRBJ2-1; 10 bases are shared with TRBD2. V shed 5 bases and J 10 bases; nucleotides not matched to a gene: 14. Germline CDR1 is MRHNA and CDR2 is SNTAGT. The CDR3 sequence is 16 residues long. The CDR3 bases are TGTGCCAGCAGTCGGACGGCTAGCGGGAGATCGCAGGAGCAGTTCTTC. Translated, it gives CASSRTASGRSQEQFF.

The J gene is TRBJ2-7, the V gene TRBV7-9, with D possibly being TRBD1 or TRBD2 (5 bases each). Trimming cost V 4 bases and J 5 bases, with 15 bases left between them. This CDR3 is built from 14 residues. Germline values: CDR1 SEHNR, CDR2 FQNEAQ (reference sequence). The CDR3 DNA reads TGTGCCAGCAGCTCCCGAGGGGTTGGCCACGAGCAGTACTTC. Its translation is CASSSRGVGHEQYF.

CDR3 region: CASSQTGEETQYF. Here the CDR3 DNA reads TGTGCCAGCAGCCAAACCGGGGAAGAGACCCAGTACTTC. The chain combines TRBV7-9 with TRBJ2-5; weak D call: TRBD2 (5 bases). Germline loops: CDR1 SEHNR, CDR2 FQNEAQ (reference sequence). The CDR3 totals 13 residues. V was trimmed by 5 bases and J by 3 bases, leaving 10 bases between them.

This chain links TRBV7-9 with TRBJ2-1; D not certain. This CDR3 contains 16 residues. V was shortened by 5 bases and J by 8 bases, with 22 bases between the two germline ends. CDR1 is SEHNR, CDR2 FQNEAQ, per germline (reference sequence). The CDR3, as DNA: TGTGCCAGCAGCCCGGGCCTGGGCCTCGAGGTAGATGAGCAGTTCTTC. Protein product: CASSPGLGLEVDEQFF. Complete variable domain (other parts from reference TRBV7-9 and TRBJ2-1): DTGVSQNPRHKITKRGQNVTFRCDPISEHNRLYWYRQTLGQGPEFLTYFQNEAQLEKSRLLSDRFSAERPKGSFSTLEIQRTEQGDSAMYLCASSPGLGLEVDEQFFGPGTRLTVL.

The V gene is TRBV5-1, the J gene TRBJ1-5; D not certain. CDR1 SGHRS and CDR2 YFSETQ come from the germline V gene. Trimming left V 0 bases short and J 4 bases short, with 11 bases between. The length of the CDR3 is 15 residues. The CDR3 loop is CASSLVSGMNQPQHF. The CDR3 coding sequence is TGCGCCAGCAGCTTGGTGTCTGGAATGAATCAGCCCCAGCATTTT.

The V call is TRBV2, the J call TRBJ1-4; 8 nucleotides line up with TRBD1. The CDR3 is 19 residues long. V lost 4 bases and J lost 0; bases outside the gene matches: 13. Germline V lookup: CDR1 SNHLY, CDR2 FYNNEI. This CDR3 reads CASSADLPGQVTTNEKLFF. As DNA, the CDR3 is TGTGCCAGCAGTGCTGACCTTCCGGGACAGGTGACAACTAATGAAAAACTGTTTTTT.

The CDR3 is CATHETGGYGYTF. The DNA for the CDR3 is TGTGCCACCCACGAAACAGGGGGCTATGGCTACACCTTC. The rearrangement links TRBV19 to TRBJ1-2; 8 bases match TRBD1. CDR3 length equals 13 residues. V shed 10 bases and J 4 bases; nucleotides not matched to a gene: 8. The germline V gene encodes CDR1 LNHDA and CDR2 SQIVND (reference sequence). The complete variable domain, with remaining parts taken from reference TRBV19 and TRBJ1-2, reads DGGITQSPKYLFRKEGQNVTLSCEQNLNHDAMYWYRQDPGQGLRLIYYSQIVNDFQKGDIAEGYSVSREKKESFPLTVTSAQKNPTAFYLCATHETGGYGYTFGSGTRLTVV.

The chain uses TRBV5-5 and TRBJ1-4; D might be TRBD1 (5 bases). The CDR3 consists of 15 residues. V lost 1 base and J 7 bases, leaving 14 bases between the germline ends. CDR1 and CDR2 from the germline V gene are SGHKS and YYEKEE (reference sequence). The CDR3 loop is CASSLNWGGSEKLFF. CDR3 nucleotides: TGTGCCAGCAGCTTGAATTGGGGGGGAAGTGAAAAACTGTTTTTT.

The chain combines TRBV30 with TRBJ1-2; no clear D gene. The CDR3 has 13 residues. Trimming shortened V by 3 bases and J by 5 bases, and 13 bases separated the two germline ends. Germline CDR1 GTSNPN, CDR2 SVGIG (reference sequence). The CDR3 is CAWRNPGLYGYTF. DNA for the CDR3: TGTGCCTGGAGGAATCCGGGTCTTTATGGCTACACCTTC.

The gene calls are TRBV6-5 and TRBJ1-2, with TRBD1 matching 9 bases. Unmatched junction bases numbered 7, after V lost 0 bases and J lost 5 bases. This CDR3 spans 16 amino acids. Germline V gene data show CDR1 as MNHEY and CDR2 as SVGAGI. CDR3 bases: TGTGCCAGCAGTTACTCCGGACAGGGGAATTTTTATGGCTACACCTTC. Translated, it gives CASSYSGQGNFYGYTF.

The chain uses TRBV11-2 and TRBJ2-1; D gene unclear. The germline V gene encodes CDR1 SGHAT and CDR2 FQNNGV. The length of the CDR3 is 17 residues. Trimming left V 0 bases short and J 0 bases short, with 12 bases between. Here the CDR3 DNA reads TGTGCCAGCAGCTTAGATTTCAGCCTCAGCTCCTACAATGAGCAGTTCTTC. It translates to CASSLDFSLSSYNEQFF.

The sample holds a few counts of this clone. V gene TRBV9 combines with J gene TRBJ1-3; D gene unclear. The CDR3 sequence is 17 residues long. Between the trimmed V and J ends, which lost 3 bases and 0 bases, there was a span of 16 bases. Germline assignment: CDR1 SGDLS and CDR2 YYNGEE. CDR3: CASSASPKWSSGNTIYF. In nucleotides, the CDR3 is TGTGCCAGCAGCGCTTCGCCTAAGTGGAGCTCTGGAAACACCATATATTTT.

The genes are TRBV2 and TRBJ2-2, with no clear D. V shed 4 bases and J shed 0 bases, with 15 bases lying between them. Germline-derived CDR1 and CDR2 are SNHLY and FYNNEI. The CDR3 totals 17 residues. The CDR3 DNA reads TGTGCCAGCAGTGCGGCCGCATCGTCCGCGAACACCGGGGAGCTGTTTTTT. Amino acids: CASSAAASSANTGELFF.

The chain has TRBV11-3 and TRBJ2-2; TRBD2 is a possible D gene (6 bases). The germline V and J ends were trimmed by 4 bases and 2 bases, with 26 bases remaining between them. The V gene's germline CDR1 is SGHNT and CDR2 YENEEA. The CDR3 has 20 amino acids. The CDR3 sequence: CASSSPWGSGGIGNTGELFF. CDR3 nucleotide sequence: TGTGCCAGCAGCTCTCCATGGGGGTCTGGGGGGATTGGAAACACCGGGGAGCTGTTTTTT.

The chain has TRBV18 and TRBJ2-2; D ambiguous. Germline values: CDR1 KGHSH, CDR2 LQKENI. V lost 5 bases and J lost 0, with 13 bases in between. The CDR3 has 16 amino acids. The chain's CDR3 is CASSTTGPSNTGELFF. The CDR3 DNA sequence: TGTGCCAGCTCAACAACCGGGCCTTCGAACACCGGGGAGCTGTTTTTT.